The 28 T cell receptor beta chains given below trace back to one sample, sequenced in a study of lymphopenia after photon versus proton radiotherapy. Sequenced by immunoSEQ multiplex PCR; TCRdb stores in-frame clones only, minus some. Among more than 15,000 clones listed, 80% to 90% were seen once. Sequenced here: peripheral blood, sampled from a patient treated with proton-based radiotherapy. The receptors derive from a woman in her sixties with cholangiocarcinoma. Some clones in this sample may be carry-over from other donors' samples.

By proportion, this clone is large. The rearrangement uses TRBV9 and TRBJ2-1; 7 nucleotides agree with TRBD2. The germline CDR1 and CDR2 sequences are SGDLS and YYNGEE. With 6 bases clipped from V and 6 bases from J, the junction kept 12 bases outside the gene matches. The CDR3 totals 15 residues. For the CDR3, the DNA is TGTGCCAGCACCAAAATAGCGGGCCCTTCCAATGAGCAGTTCTTC. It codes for CASTKIAGPSNEQFF.

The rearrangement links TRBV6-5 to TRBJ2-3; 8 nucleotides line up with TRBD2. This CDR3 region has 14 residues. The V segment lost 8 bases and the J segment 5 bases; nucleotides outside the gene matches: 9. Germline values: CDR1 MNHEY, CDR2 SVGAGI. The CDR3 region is CASQGGGLEDTQYF. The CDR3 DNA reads TGTGCCAGCCAGGGCGGGGGACTAGAAGATACGCAGTATTTT.

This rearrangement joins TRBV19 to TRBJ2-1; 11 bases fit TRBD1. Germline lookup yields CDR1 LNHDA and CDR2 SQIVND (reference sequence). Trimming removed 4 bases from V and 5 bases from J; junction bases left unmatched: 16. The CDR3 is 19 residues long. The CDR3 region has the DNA TGTGCCAGTAGTACCCCGGACAGGGGGCGGCTAGCGGGACACAATGAGCAGTTCTTC. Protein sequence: CASSTPDRGRLAGHNEQFF.

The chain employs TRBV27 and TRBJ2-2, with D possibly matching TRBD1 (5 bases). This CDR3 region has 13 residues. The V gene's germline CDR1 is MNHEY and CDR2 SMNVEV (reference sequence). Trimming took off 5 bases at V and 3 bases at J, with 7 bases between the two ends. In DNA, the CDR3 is TGTGCCAGCAGTCTAGGGGACACCGGGGAGCTGTTTTTT. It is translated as CASSLGDTGELFF.

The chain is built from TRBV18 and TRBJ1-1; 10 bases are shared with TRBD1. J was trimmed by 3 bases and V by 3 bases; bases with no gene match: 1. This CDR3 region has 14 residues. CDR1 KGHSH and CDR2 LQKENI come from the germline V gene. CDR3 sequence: CASSPDRGYTEAFF. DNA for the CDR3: TGTGCCAGCTCACCGGACAGGGGGTACACTGAAGCTTTCTTT.

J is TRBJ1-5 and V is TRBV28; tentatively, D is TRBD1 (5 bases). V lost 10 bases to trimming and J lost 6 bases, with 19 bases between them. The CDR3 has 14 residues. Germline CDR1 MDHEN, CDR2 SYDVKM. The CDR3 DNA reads TGTGCCACCAGGGACCCATCTTACGGTCAGCCCCAGCATTTT. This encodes CATRDPSYGQPQHF.

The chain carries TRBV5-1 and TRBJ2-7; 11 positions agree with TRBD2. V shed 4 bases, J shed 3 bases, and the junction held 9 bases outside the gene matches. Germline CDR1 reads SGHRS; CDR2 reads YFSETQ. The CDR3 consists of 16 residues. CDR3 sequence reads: CASSPRELAGGYEQYF. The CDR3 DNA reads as TGCGCCAGCAGCCCAAGAGAGCTAGCGGGGGGCTACGAGCAGTACTTC.

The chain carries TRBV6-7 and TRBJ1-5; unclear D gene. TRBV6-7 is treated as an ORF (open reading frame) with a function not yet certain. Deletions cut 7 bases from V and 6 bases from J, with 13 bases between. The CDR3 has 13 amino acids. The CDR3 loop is CASNPSPGQPQHF. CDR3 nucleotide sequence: TGTGCCAGCAACCCCAGCCCGGGTCAGCCCCAGCATTTT.

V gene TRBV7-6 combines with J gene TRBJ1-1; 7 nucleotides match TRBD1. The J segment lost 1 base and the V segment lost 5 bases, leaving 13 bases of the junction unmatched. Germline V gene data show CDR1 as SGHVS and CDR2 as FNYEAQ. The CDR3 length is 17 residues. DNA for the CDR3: TGTGCCAGCAGCCCACGGGGAGGGGGCAAACGGAACACTGAAGCTTTCTTT. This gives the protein CASSPRGGGKRNTEAFF.

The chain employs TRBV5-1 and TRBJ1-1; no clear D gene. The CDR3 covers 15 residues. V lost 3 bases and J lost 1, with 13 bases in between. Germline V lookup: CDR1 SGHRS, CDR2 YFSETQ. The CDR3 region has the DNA TGCGCCAGCAGCTCCCTTGGGCCCCGGAACACTGAAGCTTTCTTT. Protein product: CASSSLGPRNTEAFF.

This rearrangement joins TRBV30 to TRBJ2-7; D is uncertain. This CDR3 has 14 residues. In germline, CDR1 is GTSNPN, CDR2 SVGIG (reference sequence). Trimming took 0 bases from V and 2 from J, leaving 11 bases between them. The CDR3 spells CAWSVHPNPYEQYF. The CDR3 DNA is TGTGCCTGGAGTGTACACCCGAACCCCTACGAGCAGTACTTC. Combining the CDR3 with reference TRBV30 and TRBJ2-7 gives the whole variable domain SQTIHQWPATLVQPVGSPLSLECTVEGTSNPNLYWYRQAAGRGLQLLFYSVGIGQISSEVPQNLSASRPQDRQFILSSKKLLLSDSGFYLCAWSVHPNPYEQYFGPGTRLTVT.

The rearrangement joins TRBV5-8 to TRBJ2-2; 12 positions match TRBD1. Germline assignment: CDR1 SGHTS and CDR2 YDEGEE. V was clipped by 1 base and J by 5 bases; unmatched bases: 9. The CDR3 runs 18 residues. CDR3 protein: CASSLSWDRGLGTGELFF. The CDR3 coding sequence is TGTGCCAGCAGCTTGAGTTGGGACAGGGGGCTCGGGACCGGGGAGCTGTTTTTT.

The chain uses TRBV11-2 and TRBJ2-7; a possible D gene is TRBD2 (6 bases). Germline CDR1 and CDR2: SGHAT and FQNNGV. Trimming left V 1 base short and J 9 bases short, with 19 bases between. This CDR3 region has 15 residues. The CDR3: CASSLGWGDPGLQYF. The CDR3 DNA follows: TGTGCCAGCAGCTTAGGATGGGGGGACCCTGGCTTGCAGTACTTC. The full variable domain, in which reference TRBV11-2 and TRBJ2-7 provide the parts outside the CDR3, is EAGVAQSPRYKIIEKRQSVAFWCNPISGHATLYWYQQILGQGPKLLIQFQNNGVVDDSQLPKDRFSAERLKGVDSTLKIQPAKLEDSAVYLCASSLGWGDPGLQYFGPGTRLTVT.

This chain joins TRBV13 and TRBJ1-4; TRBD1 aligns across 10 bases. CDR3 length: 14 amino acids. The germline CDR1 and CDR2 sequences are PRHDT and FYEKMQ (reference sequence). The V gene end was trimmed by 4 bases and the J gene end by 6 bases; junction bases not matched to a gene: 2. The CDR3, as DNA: TGTGCCAGCAGCTCTGACAGGGGGCATGAAAAACTGTTTTTT. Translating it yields CASSSDRGHEKLFF.

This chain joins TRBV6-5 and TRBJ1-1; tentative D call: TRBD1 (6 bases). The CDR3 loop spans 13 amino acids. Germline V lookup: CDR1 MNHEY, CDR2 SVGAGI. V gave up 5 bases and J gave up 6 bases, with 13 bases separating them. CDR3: CASSRTGTAEAFF. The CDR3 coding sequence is TGTGCCAGCAGTAGAACAGGGACGGCTGAAGCTTTCTTT.

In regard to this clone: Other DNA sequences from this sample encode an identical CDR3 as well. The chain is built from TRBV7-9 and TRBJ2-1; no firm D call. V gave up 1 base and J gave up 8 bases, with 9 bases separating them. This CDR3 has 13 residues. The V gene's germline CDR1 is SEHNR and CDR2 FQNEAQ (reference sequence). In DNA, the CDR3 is TGTGCCAGCAGCTTAGTTCTCGGCTATGAGCAGTTCTTC. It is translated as CASSLVLGYEQFF.

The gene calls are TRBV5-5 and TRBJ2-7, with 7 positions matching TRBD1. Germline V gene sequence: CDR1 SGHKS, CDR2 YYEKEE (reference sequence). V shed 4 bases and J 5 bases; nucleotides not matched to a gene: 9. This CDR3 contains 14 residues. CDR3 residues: CASSLTGVRNEQYF. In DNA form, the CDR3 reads TGTGCCAGCAGCCTAACAGGGGTGAGGAACGAGCAGTACTTC. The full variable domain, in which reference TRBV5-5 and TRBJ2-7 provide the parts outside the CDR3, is DAGVTQSPTHLIKTRGQQVTLRCSPISGHKSVSWYQQVLGQGPQFIFQYYEKEERGRGNFPDRFSARQFPNYSSELNVNALLLGDSALYLCASSLTGVRNEQYFGPGTRLTVT.

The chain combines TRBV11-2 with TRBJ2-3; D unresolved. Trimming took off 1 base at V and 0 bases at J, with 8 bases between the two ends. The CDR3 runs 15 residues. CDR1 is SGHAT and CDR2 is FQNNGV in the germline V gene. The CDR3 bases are TGTGCCAGCAGCTTAGCGGCCACTAGCACAGATACGCAGTATTTT. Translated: CASSLAATSTDTQYF.

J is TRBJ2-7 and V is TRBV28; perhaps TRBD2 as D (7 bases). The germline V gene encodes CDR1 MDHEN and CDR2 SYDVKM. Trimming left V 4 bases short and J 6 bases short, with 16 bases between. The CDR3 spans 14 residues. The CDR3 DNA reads TGTGCCAGCAGTTGGGGGGGGCAGGTCCCCGAGCAGTACTTC. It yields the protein CASSWGGQVPEQYF.

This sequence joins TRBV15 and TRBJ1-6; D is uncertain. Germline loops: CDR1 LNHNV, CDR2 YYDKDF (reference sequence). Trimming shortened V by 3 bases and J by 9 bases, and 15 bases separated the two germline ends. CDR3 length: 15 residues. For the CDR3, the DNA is TGTGCCACCAGCAGTTCTGTTGGGCCTCTTTCACCCCTCCACTTT. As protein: CATSSSVGPLSPLHF.

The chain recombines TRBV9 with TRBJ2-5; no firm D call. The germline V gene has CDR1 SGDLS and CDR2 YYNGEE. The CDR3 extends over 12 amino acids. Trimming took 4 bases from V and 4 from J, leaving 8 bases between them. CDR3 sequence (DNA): TGTGCCAGCAGCTTACGTGGAGAGACCCAGTACTTC. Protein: CASSLRGETQYF.

As DNA, the CDR3 is TGCGCCAGCAGTGAAGGTCCCGGGACAGGGGCCTACGAGCAGTACTTC. This translates into CASSEGPGTGAYEQYF. The rearrangement links TRBV10-1 to TRBJ2-7; 10 bases match TRBD1. Germline V gene sequence: CDR1 WNHNN, CDR2 SYGVQD (reference sequence). The CDR3 has 16 residues. Losses at the gene ends were 3 bases for V and 2 bases for J; bases not matched to a gene: 7.

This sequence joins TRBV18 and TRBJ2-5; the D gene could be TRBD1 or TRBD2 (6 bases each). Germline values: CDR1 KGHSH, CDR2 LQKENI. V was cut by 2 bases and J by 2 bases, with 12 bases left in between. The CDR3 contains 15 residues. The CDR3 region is CASSPKGGIQETQYF. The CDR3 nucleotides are TGTGCCAGCTCACCAAAGGGGGGTATTCAAGAGACCCAGTACTTC.

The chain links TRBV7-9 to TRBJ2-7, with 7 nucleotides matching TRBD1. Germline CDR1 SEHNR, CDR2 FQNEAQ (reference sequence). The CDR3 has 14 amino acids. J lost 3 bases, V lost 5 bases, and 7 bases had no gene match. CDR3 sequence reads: CASSVTGVLYEQYF. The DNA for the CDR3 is TGTGCCAGCAGCGTAACAGGGGTACTCTACGAGCAGTACTTC. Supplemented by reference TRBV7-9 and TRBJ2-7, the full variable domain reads DTGVSQNPRHKITKRGQNVTFRCDPISEHNRLYWYRQTLGQGPEFLTYFQNEAQLEKSRLLSDRFSAERPKGSFSTLEIQRTEQGDSAMYLCASSVTGVLYEQYFGPGTRLTVT.

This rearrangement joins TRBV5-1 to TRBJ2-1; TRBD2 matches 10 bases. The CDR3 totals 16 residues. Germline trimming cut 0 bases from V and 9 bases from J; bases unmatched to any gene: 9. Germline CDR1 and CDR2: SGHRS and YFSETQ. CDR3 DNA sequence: TGCGCCAGCAGCTTGGGTTTGAGACTAGCGGGTTCTGAGCAGTTCTTC. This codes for CASSLGLRLAGSEQFF.

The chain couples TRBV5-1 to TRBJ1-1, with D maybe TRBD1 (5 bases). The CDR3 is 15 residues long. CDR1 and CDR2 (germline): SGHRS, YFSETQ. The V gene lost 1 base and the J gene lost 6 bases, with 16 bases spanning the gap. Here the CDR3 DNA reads TGCGCCAGCAGCTTGCTTTCCGGGGGTAGTGCTGAAGCTTTCTTT. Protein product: CASSLLSGGSAEAFF.

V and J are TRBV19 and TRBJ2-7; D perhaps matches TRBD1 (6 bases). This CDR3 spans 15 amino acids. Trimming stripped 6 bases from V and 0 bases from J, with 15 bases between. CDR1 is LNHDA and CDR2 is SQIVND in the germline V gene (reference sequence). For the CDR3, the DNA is TGTGCCAGTAGCTTACAGGGATCGGGCTCCTACGAGCAGTACTTC. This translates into CASSLQGSGSYEQYF.

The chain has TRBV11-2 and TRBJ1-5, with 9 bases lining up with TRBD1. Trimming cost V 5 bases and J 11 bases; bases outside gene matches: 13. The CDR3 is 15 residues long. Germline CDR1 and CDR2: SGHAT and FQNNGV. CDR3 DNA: TGTGCCAGCAGCCCGGGACAGGGTACCCTTCGGTCCCAGCATTTT. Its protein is CASSPGQGTLRSQHF.